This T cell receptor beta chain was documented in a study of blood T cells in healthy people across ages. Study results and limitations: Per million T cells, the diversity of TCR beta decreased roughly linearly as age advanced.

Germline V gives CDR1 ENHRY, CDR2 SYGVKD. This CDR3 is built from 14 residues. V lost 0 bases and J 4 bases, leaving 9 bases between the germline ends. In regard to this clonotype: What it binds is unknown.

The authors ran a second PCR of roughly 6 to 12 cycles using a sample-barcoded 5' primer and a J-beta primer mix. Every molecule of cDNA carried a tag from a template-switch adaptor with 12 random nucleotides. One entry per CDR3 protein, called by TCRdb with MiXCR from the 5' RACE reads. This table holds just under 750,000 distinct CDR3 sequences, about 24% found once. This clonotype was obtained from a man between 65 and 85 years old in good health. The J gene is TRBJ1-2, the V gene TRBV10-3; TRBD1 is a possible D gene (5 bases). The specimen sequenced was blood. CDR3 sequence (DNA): TGTGCCATCAGTGAGTCGGGGCGGAGCTATGGCTACACCTTC. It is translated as CAISESGRSYGYTF.